The 23 T cell receptor beta chains below were found in one sample sequenced in a study of cytomegalovirus exposure and HLA in healthy donors. In the PCR, 60 Vbeta and 13 Jbeta primers were used. Clones were read by immunoSEQ multiplex PCR, and TCRdb kept only the in-frame ones, dropping some. The sample lists 80,000 to 100,000 clones; 80% to 90% were seen once. The sequencing sample was made of PBMCs. These receptors all come from a man aged 35 to 55 in good health and CMV-seronegative.

The V and J genes are TRBV6-5 and TRBJ2-3, with D perhaps TRBD2 (6 bases). Germline loops: CDR1 MNHEY, CDR2 SVGAGI. This CDR3 comprises 14 residues. With 6 bases removed from V and 6 bases from J, the gap between germline ends came to 16 bases. The CDR3 region is CASSLGLPGDTQYF. CDR3 sequence (DNA): TGTGCCAGCAGCCTGGGACTCCCGGGGGATACGCAGTATTTT.

This sequence joins TRBV5-6 and TRBJ2-5, with TRBD2 matching 11 bases. Germline V CDR1 and CDR2: SGHDT, YYEEEE. The CDR3 covers 18 residues. J lost 5 bases, V lost 1 base, and 13 bases had no gene match. In DNA, the CDR3 is TGTGCCAGCAGCTTGTCTGGCAAACCGACTAGCGGGGTCGAGACCCAGTACTTC. Its translation: CASSLSGKPTSGVETQYF.

The rearrangement uses TRBV7-3 and TRBJ2-3; 8 bases match TRBD2. The CDR3 contains 16 residues. V shed 5 bases, J shed 6 bases, and the junction held 13 bases outside the gene matches. Per the germline V gene, CDR1 is SGHTA and CDR2 is FQGTGA. CDR3 loop: CASSAISGGSFDTQYF. CDR3 DNA: TGTGCCAGCAGCGCCATAAGCGGGGGAAGCTTCGATACGCAGTATTTT.

This clone appeared a few times. CDR3 sequence (DNA): TGTGCCATCAGTGAGGTGACAGGTTTCAGCAATCAGCCCCAGCATTTT. The encoded protein is CAISEVTGFSNQPQHF. This chain uses TRBV10-3 with TRBJ1-5, with D possibly TRBD1 on 6 matching bases. This CDR3 comprises 16 residues. V was shortened by 2 bases and J by 1 base, with 12 bases between the two germline ends. The germline CDR1 and CDR2 sequences are ENHRY and SYGVKD.

This clone has a handful of counts. V usage is TRBV6-1 and J usage is TRBJ2-5; no clear D gene. Per the germline V gene, CDR1 is MNHNS and CDR2 is SASEGT. CDR3 length: 13 residues. The V end lost 2 bases, the J end lost 2 bases, and 6 bases lay between the germline ends. CDR3 DNA sequence: TGTGCCAGCAGTGAACTGGCACAAGAGACCCAGTACTTC. Amino acid sequence: CASSELAQETQYF.

The chain employs TRBV11-2 and TRBJ1-5; a possible D gene is TRBD1 (5 bases). Germline V gene lookup returns CDR1 SGHAT and CDR2 FQNNGV. V lost 5 bases and J lost 7, with 18 bases in between. The CDR3 is 15 amino acids. CDR3 nucleotide sequence: TGTGCCAGCAGCCGCGGTGGGGGGGGAAGGCAGCCCCAGCATTTT. Translating it yields CASSRGGGGRQPQHF.

A few counts support this clone. The genes are TRBV30 and TRBJ1-3; TRBD1 might be the D (5 bases). The CDR3 is made up of 15 amino acids. V shed 0 bases and J shed 8 bases, with 17 bases lying between them. The germline V gene has CDR1 GTSNPN and CDR2 SVGIG (reference sequence). CDR3 residues: CAWSVRGLRSDTIYF. In DNA form, the CDR3 reads TGTGCCTGGAGTGTAAGGGGACTGCGGTCGGACACCATATATTTT. Using reference TRBV30 and TRBJ1-3 for the parts outside the CDR3, the full variable domain is SQTIHQWPATLVQPVGSPLSLECTVEGTSNPNLYWYRQAAGRGLQLLFYSVGIGQISSEVPQNLSASRPQDRQFILSSKKLLLSDSGFYLCAWSVRGLRSDTIYFGEGSWLTVV.

The genes are TRBV5-4 and TRBJ2-1, with 9 bases that match TRBD2. Looked up from germline, CDR1 is SGHNT and CDR2 is YYREEE (reference sequence). With V trimmed by 0 bases and J by 6 bases, 7 bases remained unmatched. The CDR3 spans 16 residues. CDR3 loop: CASSLGRGGAGNEQFF. The CDR3 coding sequence is TGTGCCAGCAGCTTGGGACGCGGGGGGGCGGGCAATGAGCAGTTCTTC.

The chain couples TRBV30 to TRBJ1-1; no firm D call. The CDR3 sequence is 14 residues long. The V and J ends lost 1 base and 0 bases respectively, with 9 bases between them. Germline V lookup: CDR1 GTSNPN, CDR2 SVGIG (reference sequence). CDR3 in amino acids: CAWSGQVMNTEAFF. CDR3 sequence (DNA): TGTGCCTGGAGTGGGCAGGTTATGAACACTGAAGCTTTCTTT.

The table lists this clone with a count of one. This chain joins TRBV2 and TRBJ2-7; D possibly corresponds to TRBD2 (7 bases). CDR1 SNHLY and CDR2 FYNNEI come from the germline V gene. Trimming removed 8 bases from V and 6 bases from J, with 23 bases in between. This CDR3 region has 15 residues. CDR3 region: CASFPEGGPVREQYF. In DNA, the CDR3 is TGTGCCAGCTTCCCCGAGGGGGGGCCCGTTCGCGAGCAGTACTTC.

The chain combines TRBV27 with TRBJ2-7; TRBD1 aligns across 10 bases. The CDR3 covers 16 residues. V dropped 4 bases and J dropped 5; count of bases not matched to a gene: 11. The germline CDR1 and CDR2 sequences are MNHEY and SMNVEV (reference sequence). In DNA form, the CDR3 reads TGTGCCAGCAGTTCAACGACAGGGGGCGTACGGCACGAGCAGTACTTC. Residues: CASSSTTGGVRHEQYF.

The chain links TRBV5-4 to TRBJ1-1; D may be TRBD1 (5 bases). The V and J ends lost 3 bases and 9 bases respectively, with 24 bases between them. The V gene's germline CDR1 is SGHNT and CDR2 YYREEE (reference sequence). There are 16 residues in the CDR3. For the CDR3, the DNA is TGTGCCAGCAGCTCGTCCGTTAGAAGGGGCGCCTCCCAAGCTTTCTTT. It specifies CASSSSVRRGASQAFF.

This clone was seen once. This sequence joins TRBV4-1 and TRBJ2-6; TRBD2 agrees at 11 bases. The CDR3 has 20 residues. Germline values: CDR1 MGHRA, CDR2 YSYEKL. The trim removed 3 bases at V and 1 base at J, leaving 11 bases unmatched. CDR3 protein: CASSQGFLGLAVSGANVLTF. DNA of the CDR3: TGCGCCAGCAGCCAGGGGTTTTTGGGACTAGCGGTTTCTGGGGCCAACGTCCTGACTTTC.

V is TRBV6-1 and J is TRBJ1-2; D unclear. The V gene's germline CDR1 is MNHNS and CDR2 SASEGT. Trimming left V 2 bases short and J 1 base short, with 8 bases between. CDR3 length: 14 residues. In DNA form, the CDR3 reads TGTGCCAGCAGTGAACGTGTCCGTAACTATGGCTACACCTTC. Amino acids: CASSERVRNYGYTF.

The chain is built from TRBV5-1 and TRBJ1-1; no reliable D call. CDR1 is SGHRS and CDR2 is YFSETQ in the germline V gene. The CDR3 contains 15 residues. V lost 0 bases and J lost 0, with 9 bases in between. CDR3 in DNA: TGCGCCAGCAGCTTGGCAGGTTCCATGAACACTGAAGCTTTCTTT. This codes for CASSLAGSMNTEAFF.

This clone was counted between two and nine times. CDR3 bases: TGTGCCAGCAGTTTATCAGGGGGCGCGGCCGGGGAGCTGTTTTTT. This sequence encodes CASSLSGGAAGELFF. The chain is built from TRBV28 and TRBJ2-2; 8 bases align to TRBD1. With V trimmed by 1 base and J by 6 bases, 4 bases remained unmatched. Looked up from germline, CDR1 is MDHEN and CDR2 is SYDVKM. There are 15 residues in the CDR3.

The chain uses TRBV4-1 and TRBJ1-4; D unresolved. Between the trimmed V and J ends, which lost 0 bases and 0 bases, there was a span of 14 bases. This CDR3 has 18 amino acids. CDR1 and CDR2 from the germline V gene are MGHRA and YSYEKL. The CDR3 is CASSQDFARLSTNEKLFF. CDR3 DNA sequence: TGCGCCAGCAGCCAAGATTTCGCCAGGCTATCAACTAATGAAAAACTGTTTTTT.

The J gene is TRBJ1-2, the V gene TRBV9, with 8 bases identical to TRBD1. The V and J ends lost 0 bases and 4 bases, in that order; junction bases with no gene match: 5. Germline CDR1 and CDR2: SGDLS and YYNGEE. CDR3 size: 15 residues. The CDR3 is CASSVEGQGPYGYTF. DNA of the CDR3: TGTGCCAGCAGCGTAGAAGGACAGGGTCCCTATGGCTACACCTTC.

This clone was seen a handful of times. This rearrangement joins TRBV7-2 to TRBJ2-3; 9 nucleotides agree with TRBD1. V lost 5 bases and J lost 2; bases outside the gene matches: 5. The CDR3 sequence is 15 residues long. CDR1 SGHTA and CDR2 FQGNSA come from the germline V gene. CDR3 nucleotides: TGTGCCAGCAGCCGCACAGGGGGCTACACAGATACGCAGTATTTT. As protein: CASSRTGGYTDTQYF.

The chain uses TRBV27 and TRBJ2-3; 8 bases are a match to TRBD1. Germline-derived CDR1 and CDR2 are MNHEY and SMNVEV (reference sequence). The CDR3 loop spans 14 amino acids. The V and J ends lost 3 bases and 3 bases, in that order; junction bases with no gene match: 2. The CDR3 protein is CASSFRQGTDTQYF. CDR3 sequence (DNA): TGTGCCAGCAGTTTCCGACAGGGGACAGATACGCAGTATTTT.

This clone was seen a handful of times. This chain uses TRBV7-8 with TRBJ2-7; tentative D call: TRBD2 (7 bases). Germline CDR1 and CDR2: SGHVS and FQNEAQ. This CDR3 has 15 amino acids. The V end lost 4 bases, the J end lost 7 bases, and 20 bases lay between the germline ends. The CDR3 spells CASSSRSGGMGEQYF. DNA of the CDR3: TGTGCCAGCAGCTCCAGATCGGGGGGCATGGGAGAGCAGTACTTC. The full variable domain, with the rest looked up from reference TRBV7-8 and TRBJ2-7, is GAGVSQSPRYKVAKRGQDVALRCDPISGHVSLFWYQQALGQGPEFLTYFQNEAQLDKSGLPSDRFFAERPEGSVSTLKIQRTQQEDSAVYLCASSSRSGGMGEQYFGPGTRLTVT.

The chain has TRBV7-9 and TRBJ2-1; TRBD1 aligns across 10 bases. This CDR3 spans 17 amino acids. With 0 bases clipped from V and 7 bases from J, the junction kept 9 bases outside the gene matches. The V gene's germline CDR1 is SEHNR and CDR2 FQNEAQ (reference sequence). CDR3 loop: CASSLASGTGAANEQFF. CDR3 nucleotide sequence: TGTGCCAGCAGCTTAGCGTCCGGGACAGGGGCAGCTAATGAGCAGTTCTTC.

The CDR3 nucleotides are TGTGCCAGCAGCCCCATCCTGACAGGGTGGTCTGAAGCTTTCTTT. This sequence encodes CASSPILTGWSEAFF. This rearrangement joins TRBV7-6 to TRBJ1-1; TRBD1 aligns across 7 bases. The V segment lost 5 bases and the J segment 6 bases; nucleotides outside the gene matches: 12. Germline CDR1 and CDR2: SGHVS and FNYEAQ. CDR3 length: 15 residues.